The 30 T cell receptor beta chains presented below share a single source sample, sequenced in a study of shared clonotypes between healthy human individuals. Sequencing was performed with immunoSEQ multiplex PCR; in TCRdb, only in-frame clones are kept and a portion is missing. This table holds 2 million to 3 million clones, 80% to 95% found once. Material: naive CD4+ T cells from PBMCs. Subset specified: CD45RA+ positively selected. The source is a man aged 18 to 29 in good health. Some clones in this sample may be carry-over from other donors' samples.

The chain couples TRBV18 to TRBJ2-7; TRBD1 aligns across 9 bases. The CDR3 extends over 15 amino acids. Trimming removed 6 bases from V and 4 bases from J; junction bases left unmatched: 10. Germline CDR1 reads KGHSH; CDR2 reads LQKENI. Here the CDR3 reads CASSPGTGLTYEQYF. CDR3 nucleotides: TGTGCCAGCTCCCCCGGGACAGGGTTAACTTACGAGCAGTACTTC.

In its sample, this clone was seen a few times. Other nucleotide sequences from this sample produce the same CDR3. The J gene is TRBJ1-1, the V gene TRBV6-5, with D unresolved. From germline, CDR1 is MNHEY and CDR2 SVGAGI. This CDR3 has 12 residues. Trimming took 6 bases from V and 0 from J, leaving 5 bases between them. CDR3 sequence reads: CASRRLNTEAFF. DNA of the CDR3: TGTGCCAGCAGAAGACTGAACACTGAAGCTTTCTTT.

Turning to this clone: The identical CDR3 is also encoded by other nucleotide sequences in the sample. The chain recombines TRBV19 with TRBJ2-7, with D maybe TRBD1 (6 bases). This CDR3 has 14 amino acids. V lost 1 base and J lost 2, with 9 bases in between. Germline V gene lookup returns CDR1 LNHDA and CDR2 SQIVND (reference sequence). In nucleotides, the CDR3 is TGTGCCAGTAGTATAGGAACAGGGACCTACGAGCAGTACTTC. Translating it yields CASSIGTGTYEQYF.

The rearrangement links TRBV6-5 to TRBJ1-2, with D possibly matching TRBD1 (5 bases). Trimming pared 6 bases from V and 5 bases from J, leaving 16 bases between. CDR1 is MNHEY, CDR2 SVGAGI, per germline. The CDR3 contains 14 residues. The CDR3 loop is CASRTPGARYGYTF. The CDR3 nucleotides are TGTGCCAGCAGGACCCCCGGGGCGAGGTATGGCTACACCTTC.

CDR3 sequence (DNA): TGCGCCAGCAGCTTACGGTTCGGGACTAGCTACGAGCAGTACTTC. It encodes CASSLRFGTSYEQYF. The chain links TRBV5-1 to TRBJ2-5; 8 positions agree with TRBD2. With the DNA end fitting TRBJ2-7 better, the J assignment may be wrong. The germline V gene has CDR1 SGHRS and CDR2 YFSETQ. The CDR3 has 15 amino acids.

With regard to this clone: Relative to the germline gene, one junction end is altered; a read error may explain this. The V gene is TRBV28, the J gene TRBJ2-2, with 10 bases matching TRBD2. Germline V gene sequence: CDR1 MDHEN, CDR2 SYDVKM. The CDR3 loop spans 14 amino acids. CDR3 sequence (DNA): TGTGCCAGTGGAGCGGGAGGGAACACCGAGGAGCTGTTTTTT. Protein: CASGAGGNTEELFF.

The V and J genes are TRBV5-1 and TRBJ1-3; unclear D gene. Trimming took off 4 bases at V and 4 bases at J, with 9 bases between the two ends. This CDR3 contains 13 residues. The germline V gene encodes CDR1 SGHRS and CDR2 YFSETQ. In DNA form, the CDR3 reads TGCGCCAGCAGCGAGTCAAAGGGAAACACCATATATTTT. The encoded protein is CASSESKGNTIYF.

The V and J genes are TRBV10-3 and TRBJ2-1; 7 bases are shared with TRBD1. This CDR3 has 15 amino acids. CDR1 ENHRY and CDR2 SYGVKD come from the germline V gene. The trim removed 4 bases at V and 2 bases at J, leaving 5 bases unmatched. CDR3 sequence: CAISVYQGAYNEQFF. CDR3 nucleotide sequence: TGTGCCATCAGTGTGTACCAGGGGGCCTACAATGAGCAGTTCTTC.

The chain carries TRBV5-4 and TRBJ2-3, with D tentatively TRBD2 (6 bases). The ends were cut back, 1 base at V and 0 bases at J, with 12 bases in the middle. CDR1 and CDR2 from the germline V gene are SGHNT and YYREEE (reference sequence). The CDR3 extends over 16 amino acids. In DNA, the CDR3 is TGTGCCAGCAGCTTGTTTTTCGGGGGAAGCACAGATACGCAGTATTTT. Amino acids: CASSLFFGGSTDTQYF.

The gene calls are TRBV11-2 and TRBJ2-7; possible D gene TRBD1, 5 bases. The CDR3 has 15 residues. Germline V gene lookup returns CDR1 SGHAT and CDR2 FQNNGV. Trimming removed 5 bases at V and 6 bases at J, with 20 bases between. CDR3 protein: CASSPQQGSLSEQYF. The CDR3 DNA is TGTGCCAGCAGCCCCCAGCAGGGATCCTTAAGCGAGCAGTACTTC. Supplemented by reference TRBV11-2 and TRBJ2-7, the full variable domain reads EAGVAQSPRYKIIEKRQSVAFWCNPISGHATLYWYQQILGQGPKLLIQFQNNGVVDDSQLPKDRFSAERLKGVDSTLKIQPAKLEDSAVYLCASSPQQGSLSEQYFGPGTRLTVT.

The CDR3 DNA is TGTGCCAGCAGTTTTAACCAGGTATCGGGGAATGAGCAGTTCTTC. It codes for CASSFNQVSGNEQFF. The V gene is TRBV27, the J gene TRBJ2-1, with D tentatively TRBD2 (5 bases). Deletions cut 3 bases from V and 7 bases from J, with 16 bases between. The CDR3 length is 15 residues. CDR1 and CDR2 from the germline V gene are MNHEY and SMNVEV (reference sequence).

This clone has just one count. The chain is built from TRBV11-2 and TRBJ2-7, with 7 positions matching TRBD1. The V and J ends lost 3 bases and 5 bases, in that order; junction bases with no gene match: 7. CDR3 size: 14 residues. CDR1 SGHAT and CDR2 FQNNGV come from the germline V gene. This chain's CDR3 is CASSFSRGSNEQYF. CDR3 in DNA: TGTGCCAGCAGCTTCTCCAGGGGGTCTAACGAGCAGTACTTC. Full variable domain (outside the CDR3, taken from reference TRBV11-2 and TRBJ2-7): EAGVAQSPRYKIIEKRQSVAFWCNPISGHATLYWYQQILGQGPKLLIQFQNNGVVDDSQLPKDRFSAERLKGVDSTLKIQPAKLEDSAVYLCASSFSRGSNEQYFGPGTRLTVT.

This clone was counted between two and nine times. V is TRBV15 and J is TRBJ1-2; D possibly corresponds to TRBD1 (5 bases). V was cut by 6 bases and J by 8 bases, with 16 bases left in between. Per the germline V gene, CDR1 is LNHNV and CDR2 is YYDKDF (reference sequence). This CDR3 is 13 amino acids long. The CDR3 sequence: CATSGGLLPGYTF. For the CDR3, the DNA is TGTGCCACCAGTGGGGGTCTCCTCCCCGGCTACACCTTC. Combining the CDR3 with reference TRBV15 and TRBJ1-2 gives the whole variable domain DAMVIQNPRYQVTQFGKPVTLSCSQTLNHNVMYWYQQKSSQAPKLLFHYYDKDFNNEADTPDNFQSRRPNTSFCFLDIRSPGLGDTAMYLCATSGGLLPGYTFGSGTRLTVV.

As to this clone: Mismatch with germline at one junction end may stem from a read error. The V call is TRBV5-1, the J call TRBJ2-7, with 8 bases that match TRBD2. CDR3 size: 14 residues. Germline-derived CDR1 and CDR2 are SGHRS and YFSETQ. As DNA, the CDR3 is TGCGTCAGCAGCCCCCTGACTAGCGACTACGAGCAGTACTTC. Protein sequence: CVSSPLTSDYEQYF.

V is TRBV4-1 and J is TRBJ2-3; unclear D gene. Germline values: CDR1 MGHRA, CDR2 YSYEKL. This CDR3 has 14 residues. V lost 1 base, J lost 2 bases, and 7 bases lay in between. CDR3: CASSQVGYTDTQYF. The CDR3 DNA follows: TGCGCCAGCAGCCAAGTCGGATACACAGATACGCAGTATTTT.

In DNA form, the CDR3 reads TGTGCCAGCAGTGTATGGGCGGGGTCCGGAAACACCATATATTTT. Its translation is CASSVWAGSGNTIYF. The J gene is TRBJ1-3, the V gene TRBV2; the D is unclear. Trimming took off 4 bases at V and 4 bases at J, with 14 bases between the two ends. The germline V gene encodes CDR1 SNHLY and CDR2 FYNNEI. CDR3 length equals 15 residues.

The rearrangement uses TRBV6-1 and TRBJ2-3, with 9 bases lining up with TRBD2. V gave up 5 bases and J gave up 6 bases; unmatched junction bases: 6. Per germline, CDR1 MNHNS and CDR2 SASEGT. The length of the CDR3 is 14 residues. CDR3 coding DNA: TGTGCCAGCAGTAAATCCGGGACTAGCGATACGCAGTATTTT. Amino acid sequence: CASSKSGTSDTQYF.

Worth noting for this clone: The same CDR3 arises from other DNA sequences in this sample as well. The chain is built from TRBV5-1 and TRBJ1-2; D uncertain. V was cut by 1 base and J by 4 bases, with 11 bases left in between. This CDR3 region has 14 residues. Germline V CDR1 and CDR2: SGHRS, YFSETQ. CDR3 region: CASSLIGGSYGYTF. CDR3 bases: TGCGCCAGCAGCTTGATTGGCGGTTCCTATGGCTACACCTTC.

The V and J genes are TRBV28 and TRBJ2-1, with a weak D call TRBD2 (5 bases). V was trimmed by 1 base and J by 12 bases, leaving 16 bases between them. Per germline, CDR1 MDHEN and CDR2 SYDVKM. The length of the CDR3 is 14 residues. The CDR3 DNA sequence: TGTGCCAGCAGTTTATTAGAGCGGCGGGCTGGGCAGTTCTTC. This sequence encodes CASSLLERRAGQFF.

V is TRBV19 and J is TRBJ2-2; no clear D gene. The CDR3 covers 15 residues. Trimming stripped 2 bases from V and 6 bases from J, with 13 bases between. From germline, CDR1 is LNHDA and CDR2 SQIVND (reference sequence). This CDR3 is CASSIPLLVAGELFF. CDR3 DNA: TGTGCCAGTAGTATACCCCTATTGGTCGCCGGGGAGCTGTTTTTT.

The count of this clone is one. For the CDR3, the DNA is TGTGCCTGGAGTGGGTCGCCAAATTCACCCCTCCACTTT. Its protein product is CAWSGSPNSPLHF. V usage is TRBV30 and J usage is TRBJ1-6; D uncertain. CDR1 GTSNPN and CDR2 SVGIG come from the germline V gene (reference sequence). This CDR3 comprises 13 residues. Trimming shortened V by 1 base and J by 7 bases, and 8 bases separated the two germline ends.

V and J are TRBV28 and TRBJ1-3; D is ambiguous. V shed 5 bases and J shed 4 bases, with 6 bases lying between them. The CDR3 is 12 residues long. Germline V gives CDR1 MDHEN, CDR2 SYDVKM. CDR3 in amino acids: CASSISGNTIYF. CDR3 DNA: TGTGCCAGCAGTATCTCAGGAAACACCATATATTTT. The full variable domain, completed using reference TRBV28 and TRBJ1-3, is DVKVTQSSRYLVKRTGEKVFLECVQDMDHENMFWYRQDPGLGLRLIYFSYDVKMKEKGDIPEGYSVSREKKERFSLILESASTNQTSMYLCASSISGNTIYFGEGSWLTVV.

The chain combines TRBV5-1 with TRBJ1-2; TRBD1 might be the D (5 bases). This CDR3 is built from 15 residues. V dropped 0 bases and J dropped 7 bases, with 16 bases sitting between them. The germline V gene has CDR1 SGHRS and CDR2 YFSETQ. The CDR3 nucleotides read TGCGCCAGCAGCTTGGTAGTAGGGGAGAGCTCTGGCTACACCTTC. Translated, it gives CASSLVVGESSGYTF. Combining the CDR3 with reference TRBV5-1 and TRBJ1-2 gives the whole variable domain KAGVTQTPRYLIKTRGQQVTLSCSPISGHRSVSWYQQTPGQGLQFLFEYFSETQRNKGNFPGRFSGRQFSNSRSEMNVSTLELGDSALYLCASSLVVGESSGYTFGSGTRLTVV.

The chain carries TRBV6-1 and TRBJ2-1; 7 nucleotides line up with TRBD2. Germline lookup yields CDR1 MNHNS and CDR2 SASEGT. Losses at the gene ends were 5 bases for V and 9 bases for J; bases not matched to a gene: 10. This CDR3 is built from 14 residues. In DNA form, the CDR3 reads TGTGCCAGCAGTAACTGGCGGGAGCCGGCTGAGCAGTTCTTC. This gives the protein CASSNWREPAEQFF.

The chain is built from TRBV15 and TRBJ2-5; TRBD2 might be the D (5 bases). The CDR3 totals 12 residues. Trimming shortened V by 7 bases and J by 5 bases, and 11 bases separated the two germline ends. CDR1 and CDR2 from the germline V gene are LNHNV and YYDKDF (reference sequence). The chain's CDR3 is CATKPSGETQYF. In DNA form, the CDR3 reads TGTGCCACCAAGCCCTCGGGGGAGACCCAGTACTTC.

The gene calls are TRBV5-8 and TRBJ2-4; TRBD2 matches at 9 bases. Trimming at V came to 7 bases and at J to 1 base, leaving 12 bases not matched to a gene. The CDR3 runs 17 residues. CDR1 is SGHTS, CDR2 YDEGEE, per germline. CDR3 sequence reads: CASAKPGLAFAKNIQYF. The DNA of the CDR3 is TGTGCCAGCGCGAAACCGGGACTAGCATTTGCCAAAAACATTCAGTACTTC.

This rearrangement joins TRBV21-1 to TRBJ2-5; TRBD1, the table's D call, was not compared with the DNA. TRBV21-1 is a documented pseudogene. The CDR3 is 13 residues long. As DNA, the CDR3 is TGTGCCAGCACCCTCAGGGTTGGCCGACTTGGGTACTTC. Its translation: CASTLRVGRLGYF.

V usage is TRBV19 and J usage is TRBJ2-3; TRBD2 matches at 9 bases. Germline CDR1 reads LNHDA; CDR2 reads SQIVND (reference sequence). The CDR3 covers 14 residues. Trimming cost V 4 bases and J 5 bases; bases outside gene matches: 4. The CDR3 bases are TGTGCCAGTAGTACAAGCGGGGGGCGAGATACGCAGTATTTT. Translating gives CASSTSGGRDTQYF.

This sequence joins TRBV30 and TRBJ1-6; weak D call: TRBD1 (5 bases). Germline V gene lookup returns CDR1 GTSNPN and CDR2 SVGIG (reference sequence). The CDR3 is 13 amino acids. V lost 5 bases, J lost 4 bases, and 9 bases lay in between. The DNA of the CDR3 is TGTGCCTGGGACAGCAATTATAATTCACCCCTCCACTTT. Residues: CAWDSNYNSPLHF.

This chain uses TRBV18 with TRBJ2-7; either TRBD1 or TRBD2 may fit D (5 bases each). V lost 6 bases, J lost 2 bases, and 17 bases lay in between. The CDR3 loop spans 15 amino acids. CDR1 and CDR2 (germline): KGHSH, LQKENI. DNA for the CDR3: TGTGCCAGCTCCCCGGGGACCATAATTGCCTACGAGCAGTACTTC. This translates into CASSPGTIIAYEQYF. Filled out from reference TRBV18 and TRBJ2-7, the complete variable domain reads NAGVMQNPRHLVRRRGQEARLRCSPMKGHSHVYWYRQLPEEGLKFMVYLQKENIIDESGMPKERFSAEFPKEGPSILRIQQVVRGDSAAYFCASSPGTIIAYEQYFGPGTRLTVT.